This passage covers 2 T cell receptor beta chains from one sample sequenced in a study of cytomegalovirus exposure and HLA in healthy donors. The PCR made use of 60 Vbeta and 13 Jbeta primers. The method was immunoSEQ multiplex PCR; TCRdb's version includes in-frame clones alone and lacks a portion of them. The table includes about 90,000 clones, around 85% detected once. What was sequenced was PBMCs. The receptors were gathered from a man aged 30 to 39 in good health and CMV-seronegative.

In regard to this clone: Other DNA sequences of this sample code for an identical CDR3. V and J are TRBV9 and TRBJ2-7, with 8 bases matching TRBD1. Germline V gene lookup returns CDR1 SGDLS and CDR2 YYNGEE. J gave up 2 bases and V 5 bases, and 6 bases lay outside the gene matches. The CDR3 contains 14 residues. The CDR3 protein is CASSPGQGAYEQYF. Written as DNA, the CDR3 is TGTGCCAGCAGTCCCGGACAGGGTGCCTACGAGCAGTACTTC.

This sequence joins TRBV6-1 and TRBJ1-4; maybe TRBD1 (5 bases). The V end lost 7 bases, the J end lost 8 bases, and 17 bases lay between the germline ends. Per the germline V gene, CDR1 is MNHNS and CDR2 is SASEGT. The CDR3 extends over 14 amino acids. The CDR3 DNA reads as TGTGCCAGCAAGCTGGGGGGGACGCGGGAAAAACTGTTTTTT. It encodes CASKLGGTREKLFF.